This T cell receptor (beta chain) was observed in a study of T cell responses to AZD1222 COVID-19 vaccine. Comments on this clone: What it binds is unknown. Distinct nucleotide sequences in the sample also encode this CDR3.

The CDR3 totals 15 residues. Germline V gives CDR1 LGHDT, CDR2 YNNKEL (reference sequence). Trimming took 4 bases from V and 4 from J; bases not matched to a gene: 2. Here immunoSEQ multiplex PCR was the method, and the copy in TCRdb shows in-frame clones only, minus some. The repertoire consists of over 110,000 clones, with 90% to 95% occurring once and the leading ten covering around 10%. Findings and caveats of the study: Just 6 or 7 AZD1222 recipients were seropositive at baseline. CD4 TCRs associated with vaccination spanned spike, dominating at 160-218 and 743-854. Clonal diversity may have been underestimated, and the donors were mostly white British, with more females than males.

The chain couples TRBV3-1 (or the pseudogene TRBV3-2) to TRBJ2-1, with 12 bases matching TRBD2. Here the sequenced sample was peripheral blood, taken after recovery from COVID-19. This receptor was taken from an adult who had recovered from COVID-19. CDR3 nucleotide sequence: TGTGCCAGCAGCCCACTAGCGGGAGGATACAATGAGCAGTTCTTC. Residues: CASSPLAGGYNEQFF.